One and the same sample provided the 28 T cell receptor beta chains below, sequenced in a study of T cells expressing NK-cell markers. From its re-call of the 5' RACE reads, TCRdb lists each CDR3 protein once, without DNA. This sample's table reports fewer than 550,000 distinct CDR3 sequences. Source material: blood T cells: a sorted CD56 or NKG2C T cell subset, CD4+ or CD8+ T cells, or bulk PBMC T cells (not recorded which). These receptors originate from a woman between 50 and 59 years old in good health.

This chain joins TRBV7-2 and TRBJ2-3; without DNA, the TCRdb call of TRBD1 cannot be checked. The CDR3 is 16 amino acids. The germline V gene encodes CDR1 SGHTA and CDR2 FQGNSA. The chain's CDR3 is CASSLGGDKFTDTQYF.

The genes are TRBV12-3 or TRBV12-4 and TRBJ1-3. CDR3 size: 16 residues. CDR3 in amino acids: CASCRDGLFSGNTIYF.

This chain joins TRBV27 and TRBJ2-4; the D call of TRBD2 rests on TCRdb alone, since no DNA is present to check it. Germline lookup yields CDR1 MNHEY and CDR2 SMNVEV (reference sequence). The CDR3 is made up of 16 amino acids. This CDR3 reads CASSPRAGGPANIQYF.

CDR3 sequence reads: CASSLVALAGADTQYF. This chain uses TRBV5-1 with TRBJ2-3; TCRdb proposes TRBD2, but this gene call is untestable without DNA. The CDR3 has 16 amino acids. Germline CDR1 reads SGHRS; CDR2 reads YFSETQ.

The chain carries TRBV4-2 and TRBJ2-1; as DNA is missing, the TRBD2 call by TCRdb cannot be tested. CDR3 length equals 15 residues. The germline gives CDR1 LGHNA, CDR2 YNFKEQ. CDR3: CASSQDQGGHLEQFF.

This chain joins TRBV5-1 and TRBJ2-5; there is no DNA to check the TCRdb D call of TRBD1. From germline, CDR1 is SGHRS and CDR2 YFSETQ. This CDR3 has 15 amino acids. The CDR3 is CASSLKGPGEETQYF.

J is TRBJ2-1 and V is TRBV11-2; the TCRdb call, TRBD2, lacks DNA for checking. Germline V lookup: CDR1 SGHAT, CDR2 FQNNGV. There are 16 residues in the CDR3. This CDR3 reads CASRDLSGSLVNEQFF.

The chain employs TRBV15 and TRBJ2-3. The CDR3 has 12 amino acids. Germline V lookup: CDR1 LNHNV, CDR2 YYDKDF (reference sequence). This CDR3 reads CATSRQQDTQYF.

This chain uses TRBV6-1 with TRBJ2-6; TCRdb names TRBD2, which stays unverified in the absence of DNA. The germline CDR1 and CDR2 sequences are MNHNS and SASEGT. The CDR3 consists of 15 residues. The CDR3 spells CASAPRGFGANVLTF.

The chain has TRBV20-1 and TRBJ2-7; TCRdb calls TRBD1, which cannot be checked without DNA. CDR3 length: 11 residues. Germline V gene lookup returns CDR1 DFQATT and CDR2 SNEGSKA (reference sequence). CDR3 residues: CSAAQGYEQYF.

This sequence joins TRBV27 and TRBJ2-6; TCRdb's assignment of TRBD2 cannot be checked, as there is no DNA. Germline CDR1 MNHEY, CDR2 SMNVEV (reference sequence). The CDR3 consists of 17 residues. The CDR3 region is CASSLSEGLGGANVLTF.

The chain joins TRBV27 to TRBJ1-6; lacking DNA, the TRBD1 call made by TCRdb goes unchecked. This CDR3 is built from 15 residues. Looked up from germline, CDR1 is MNHEY and CDR2 is SMNVEV (reference sequence). The CDR3: CASGSYRGLGSPLHF.

The rearrangement links TRBV7-2 to TRBJ2-1. This CDR3 has 15 amino acids. In germline, CDR1 is SGHTA, CDR2 FQGNSA. The CDR3 sequence is CASSLLLGTYNEQFF.

The chain uses TRBV20-1 and TRBJ2-3; checking the TCRdb D call of TRBD2 is not possible without DNA. The CDR3 spans 19 residues. Germline-derived CDR1 and CDR2 are DFQATT and SNEGSKA (reference sequence). CDR3 sequence: CSARDQIGGERLPTDTQYF.

The V call is TRBV3-1, the J call TRBJ2-5; the D call from TCRdb, TRBD2, cannot be confirmed without DNA. The CDR3 is made up of 14 amino acids. CDR1 and CDR2 from the germline V gene are LGHDT and YNNKEL (reference sequence). CDR3 sequence: CASSQWREEETQYF.

This chain connects TRBV21-1 to TRBJ1-3. TRBV21-1 is assigned pseudogene status. The CDR3 is 15 amino acids. CDR3 region: CASSRRPGTGNTIYF.

The chain carries TRBV9 and TRBJ2-1; TCRdb returns TRBD1, unconfirmable since there is no DNA. This CDR3 has 16 residues. Germline CDR1 SGDLS, CDR2 YYNGEE. Here the CDR3 reads CASSVGGAVYYNEQFF.

The chain links TRBV29-1 to TRBJ2-1; TCRdb gives TRBD1 as the D gene, but with no DNA this cannot be confirmed. The V gene's germline CDR1 is SQVTM and CDR2 ANQGSEA. CDR3 length: 14 amino acids. This CDR3 is CSVSSPGGRNEQFF.

CDR3 protein: CASSVYRVHLHTDTQYF. V and J are TRBV7-9 and TRBJ2-3; TCRdb designates TRBD1, a call that cannot be tested without DNA. There are 17 residues in the CDR3. CDR1 and CDR2 from the germline V gene are SEHNR and FQNEAQ (reference sequence).

J is TRBJ1-2 and V is TRBV29-1; TCRdb's D call, TRBD1, is unchecked because there is no DNA. The CDR3 spans 12 residues. Germline V gene lookup returns CDR1 SQVTM and CDR2 ANQGSEA. CDR3 in amino acids: CSAQGQSYGYTF.

The gene calls are TRBV11-3 and TRBJ2-3; TCRdb returns TRBD1, unconfirmable since there is no DNA. The CDR3 spans 15 residues. In germline, CDR1 is SGHNT, CDR2 YENEEA. The CDR3 loop reads CASSSRLRAQGTQYF.

This chain connects TRBV5-1 to TRBJ1-2. Germline V gene lookup returns CDR1 SGHRS and CDR2 YFSETQ. The CDR3 has 12 amino acids. CDR3 region: CASSQPLGGYTF.

This sequence joins TRBV27 and TRBJ2-7; lacking DNA, the TRBD1 call made by TCRdb goes unchecked. CDR1 and CDR2 from the germline V gene are MNHEY and SMNVEV (reference sequence). The CDR3 spans 14 residues. The chain's CDR3 is CATTPLPPSTEQYF.

The chain uses TRBV20-1 and TRBJ2-3. CDR1 is DFQATT, CDR2 SNEGSKA, per germline (reference sequence). CDR3 length: 12 residues. This CDR3 is CSARVTGDTQYF.

V and J are TRBV12-3 or TRBV12-4 and TRBJ2-7; TCRdb names TRBD2, which stays unverified in the absence of DNA. This CDR3 region has 15 residues. This chain's CDR3 is CASSLTWDSQYEQYF.

V gene TRBV5-5 combines with J gene TRBJ2-5; no DNA is available, so the TRBD2 call from TCRdb remains unchecked. Per germline, CDR1 SGHKS and CDR2 YYEKEE (reference sequence). This CDR3 comprises 14 residues. The CDR3 here is CASSQVSGRETQYF.

The chain carries TRBV12-3 or TRBV12-4 and TRBJ1-1. This CDR3 spans 13 amino acids. The CDR3 protein is CASSLIRTSEAFF.

This chain connects TRBV5-1 to TRBJ1-1; TCRdb names TRBD1, which stays unverified in the absence of DNA. This CDR3 comprises 14 residues. Germline CDR1 and CDR2: SGHRS and YFSETQ. The CDR3 loop is CASSQVRDRQKAFF.